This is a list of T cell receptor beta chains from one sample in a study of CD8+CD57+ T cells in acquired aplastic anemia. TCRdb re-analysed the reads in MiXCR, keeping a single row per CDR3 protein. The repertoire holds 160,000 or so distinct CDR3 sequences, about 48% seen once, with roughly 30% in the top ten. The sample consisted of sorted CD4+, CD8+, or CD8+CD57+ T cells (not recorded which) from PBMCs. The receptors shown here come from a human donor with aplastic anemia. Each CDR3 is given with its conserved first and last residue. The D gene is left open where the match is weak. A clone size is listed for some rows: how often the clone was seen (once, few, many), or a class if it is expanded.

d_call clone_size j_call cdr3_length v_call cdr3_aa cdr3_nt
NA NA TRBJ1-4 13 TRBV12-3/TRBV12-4 CASSGGVGEKLFF TGTGCCAGCAGCGGGGGGGTGGGGGAAAAACTGTTTTTT
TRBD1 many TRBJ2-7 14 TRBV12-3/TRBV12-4 CASSHDRGLDEQYF TGTGCCAGCAGCCACGACAGGGGGCTAGACGAGCAGTACTTC
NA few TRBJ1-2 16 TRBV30 CAWSVRRGAGDYGYTF TGTGCCTGGAGTGTCCGGCGTGGGGCAGGGGACTATGGCTACACCTTC
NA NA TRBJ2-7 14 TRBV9 CASSQGQGSYEQYF TGTGCCAGCAGCCAAGGGCAGGGCTCCTACGAGCAGTACTTC
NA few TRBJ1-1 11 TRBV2 CASSEVREAFF TGTGCCAGCAGTGAGGTACGAGAAGCTTTCTTT
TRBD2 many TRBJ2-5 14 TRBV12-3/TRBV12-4 CASSNGRAQETQYF TGTGCCAGCAGTAACGGGAGGGCCCAAGAGACCCAGTACTTC
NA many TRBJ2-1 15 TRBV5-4 CASSLGGGDNNEQFF TGTGCCAGCAGCTTGGGCGGAGGAGACAACAATGAGCAGTTCTTC
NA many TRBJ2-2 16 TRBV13 CASSLRVAVNTGELFF TGTGCCAGCAGCTTACGGGTAGCTGTTAACACCGGGGAGCTGTTTTTT
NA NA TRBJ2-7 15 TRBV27 CASSTLFRNTYEQYF TGTGCCAGCAGTACGCTATTTAGGAACACCTACGAGCAGTACTTC
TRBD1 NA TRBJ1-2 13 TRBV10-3 CAISGDSNYGYTF TGTGCCATCAGTGGGGACAGCAACTATGGCTACACCTTC
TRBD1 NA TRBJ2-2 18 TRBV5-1 CASPARQGAGGDTGELFF TGCGCCAGTCCAGCCAGACAGGGGGCTGGGGGGGACACCGGGGAGCTGTTTTTT
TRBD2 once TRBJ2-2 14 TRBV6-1 CASNTSGGARELFF TGTGCCAGCAACACTAGCGGGGGGGCCCGGGAGCTGTTTTTT
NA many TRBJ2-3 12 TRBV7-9 CASKIGADTQYF TGTGCCAGCAAAATAGGGGCAGATACGCAGTATTTT
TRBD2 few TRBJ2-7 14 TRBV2 CASEAGGMTYEQYF TGTGCCAGCGAAGCGGGAGGTATGACCTACGAGCAGTACTTC
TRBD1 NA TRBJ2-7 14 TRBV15 CASSFRQGMHEQYF TGTGCCAGCAGCTTCAGACAGGGGATGCACGAGCAGTACTTC
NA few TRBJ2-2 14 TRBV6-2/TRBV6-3 CASSYQDYTGELFF TGTGCCAGCAGTTACCAGGACTACACCGGGGAGCTGTTTTTT
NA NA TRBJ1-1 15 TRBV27 CASSLSGRGNTEAFF TGTGCCAGCAGTTTATCAGGTAGAGGGAACACTGAAGCTTTCTTT
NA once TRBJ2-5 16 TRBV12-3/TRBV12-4 CASAGARDGSQETQYF TGTGCCAGCGCAGGGGCGAGGGACGGCTCCCAAGAGACCCAGTACTTC
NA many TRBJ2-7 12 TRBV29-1 CSVDGEGYEQYF TGCAGCGTTGACGGAGAGGGCTACGAGCAGTACTTC
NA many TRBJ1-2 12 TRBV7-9 CASSLGDYGYTF TGTGCCAGCAGCTTAGGTGACTATGGCTACACCTTC
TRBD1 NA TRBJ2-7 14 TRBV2 CASKGQGSSYEQYF TGTGCCAGCAAGGGACAGGGTAGCTCCTACGAGCAGTACTTC
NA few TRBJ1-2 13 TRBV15 CATSREVGYGYTF TGTGCCACCAGCAGAGAAGTCGGCTATGGCTACACCTTC
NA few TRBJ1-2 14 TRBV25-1 CASSENPGEGGYTF TGTGCCAGCAGTGAAAATCCAGGGGAGGGTGGCTACACCTTC
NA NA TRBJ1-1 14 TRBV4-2 CASSQALPSTEAFF TGTGCCAGCAGCCAGGCATTGCCCAGCACTGAAGCTTTCTTT
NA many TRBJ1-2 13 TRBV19 CASTRGVTDGYTF TGTGCCAGTACTCGAGGTGTCACAGATGGCTACACCTTC
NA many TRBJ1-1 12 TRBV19 CASTDLGGGAFF TGTGCCAGTACCGACTTAGGTGGCGGAGCTTTCTTT
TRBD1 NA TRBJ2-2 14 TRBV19 CASRTGGSIGELFF TGTGCCAGTAGAACAGGGGGTAGTATCGGGGAGCTGTTTTTT
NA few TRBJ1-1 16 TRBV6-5 CASSYSVYLRNTEAFF TGTGCCAGCAGTTATTCAGTATATCTCCGGAACACTGAAGCTTTCTTT
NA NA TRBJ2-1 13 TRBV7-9 CASSPILFNEQFF TGTGCCAGCAGCCCTATTCTGTTTAATGAGCAGTTCTTC
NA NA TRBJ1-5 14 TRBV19 CASSMERTNQPQHF TGTGCCAGTAGTATGGAGAGAACCAATCAGCCCCAGCATTTT
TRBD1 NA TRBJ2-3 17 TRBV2 CASSNIGQGGGTDTQYF TGTGCCAGCAGCAACATCGGACAGGGCGGGGGCACAGATACGCAGTATTTT
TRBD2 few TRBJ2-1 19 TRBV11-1 CASSSMSLLAGGPYNEQFF TGTGCCAGCAGCTCAATGAGTTTACTAGCGGGAGGTCCCTACAATGAGCAGTTCTTC
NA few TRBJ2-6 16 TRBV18 CASSPRGGTGANVLTF TGTGCCAGCTCCCCCAGGGGAGGGACTGGGGCCAACGTCCTGACTTTC
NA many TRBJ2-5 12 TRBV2 CASMPERETQYF TGTGCCAGCATGCCCGAACGGGAGACCCAGTACTTC
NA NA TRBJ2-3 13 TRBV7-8 CASSPSRTDTQYF TGTGCCAGCAGCCCCTCCAGGACAGATACGCAGTATTTT
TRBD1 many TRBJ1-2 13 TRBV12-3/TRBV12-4 CASNPGTAYGYTF TGTGCCAGCAACCCCGGGACAGCCTATGGCTACACCTTC
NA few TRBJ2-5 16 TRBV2 CASSYSTGARGETQYF TGTGCCAGCAGTTACTCGACGGGGGCACGAGGAGAGACCCAGTACTTC
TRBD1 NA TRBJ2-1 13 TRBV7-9 CASTGQGQSEQFF TGTGCCAGCACCGGACAGGGGCAAAGTGAGCAGTTCTTC
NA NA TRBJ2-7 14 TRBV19 CASSMAGVAYEQYF TGTGCCAGTAGTATGGCCGGGGTTGCCTACGAGCAGTACTTC
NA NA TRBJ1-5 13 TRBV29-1 CSVGGLSNQPQHF TGCAGCGTTGGGGGCTTGAGCAATCAGCCCCAGCATTTT
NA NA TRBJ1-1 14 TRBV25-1 CASSDSGGYTEAFF TGTGCCAGCAGTGATTCGGGGGGATACACTGAAGCTTTCTTT
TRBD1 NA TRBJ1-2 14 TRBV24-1 CATSDLDRVYGYTF TGTGCCACCAGTGACTTGGACAGGGTTTATGGCTACACCTTC
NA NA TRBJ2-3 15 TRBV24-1 CATSDPQSVADTQYF TGTGCCACCAGTGACCCCCAGAGTGTGGCAGATACGCAGTATTTT
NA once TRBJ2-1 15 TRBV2 CASSEKTGSYNEQFF TGTGCCAGCAGTGAGAAAACCGGCTCCTACAATGAGCAGTTCTTC
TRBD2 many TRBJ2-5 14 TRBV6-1 CASSLREFQETQYF TGTGCCAGCAGCCTGCGGGAGTTCCAAGAGACCCAGTACTTC
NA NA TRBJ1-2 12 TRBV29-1 CSVGGQQYGYTF TGCAGCGTTGGAGGACAGCAGTATGGCTACACCTTC
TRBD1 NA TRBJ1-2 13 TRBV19 CASSIRETGGYTF TGTGCCAGTAGTATTAGGGAGACAGGGGGCTACACCTTC
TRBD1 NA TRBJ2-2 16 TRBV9 CASSLQAGGGTGELFF TGTGCCAGCAGCCTCCAGGCAGGGGGCGGTACCGGGGAGCTGTTTTTT
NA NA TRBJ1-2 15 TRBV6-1 CASRITSSPNYGYTF TGTGCCAGCAGGATAACATCCAGCCCTAACTATGGCTACACCTTC
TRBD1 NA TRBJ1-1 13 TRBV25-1 CASSEGQPYEAFF TGTGCCAGCAGTGAGGGACAGCCGTATGAAGCTTTCTTT